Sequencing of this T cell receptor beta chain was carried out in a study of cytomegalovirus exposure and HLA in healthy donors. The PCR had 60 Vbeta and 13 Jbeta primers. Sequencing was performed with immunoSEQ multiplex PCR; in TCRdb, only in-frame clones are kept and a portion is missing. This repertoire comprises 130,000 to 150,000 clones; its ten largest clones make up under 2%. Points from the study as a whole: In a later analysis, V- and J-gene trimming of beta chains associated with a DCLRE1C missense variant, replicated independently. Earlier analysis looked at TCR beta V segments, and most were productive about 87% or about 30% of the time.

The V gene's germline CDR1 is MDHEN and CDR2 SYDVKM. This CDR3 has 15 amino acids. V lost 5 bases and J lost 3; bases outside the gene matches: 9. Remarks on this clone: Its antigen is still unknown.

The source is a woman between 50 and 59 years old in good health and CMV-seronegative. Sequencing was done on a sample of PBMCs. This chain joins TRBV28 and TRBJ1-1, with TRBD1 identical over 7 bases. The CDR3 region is CASSPRQGSYTEAFF. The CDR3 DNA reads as TGTGCCAGCAGTCCTCGACAGGGTAGTTACACTGAAGCTTTCTTT.